Listed here are 13 T cell receptor beta chains from one sample, sequenced in a study of T cell repertoires in cytomegalovirus infection. For these TCRs, the target antigens are not known. One entry per CDR3 protein, called by TCRdb with MiXCR from the reads. The sample carries 750,000 to 900,000 distinct CDR3 sequences, 29% recorded once. Sample: cultured CD8+ T cells from PBMCs, taken from culture after CMV antigen stimulation. Source of these receptors: a human donor in good health (CMV status not recorded). Some clones in this sample may be carry-over from other donors' samples.

V usage is TRBV15 and J usage is TRBJ2-1, with 10 bases fitting TRBD2. The CDR3 sequence is 19 residues long. Germline CDR1 LNHNV, CDR2 YYDKDF (reference sequence). Losses at the gene ends were 3 bases for V and 8 bases for J; bases not matched to a gene: 19. The CDR3 DNA follows: TGTGCCACCAGCAGCCACTGGGGCTTAGCGGGGGGAATTAGCGATGAGCAGTTCTTC. This translates into CATSSHWGLAGGISDEQFF.

This sequence joins TRBV20-1 and TRBJ1-3; 8 bases align to TRBD1. Germline lookup yields CDR1 DFQATT and CDR2 SNEGSKA (reference sequence). The trim removed 5 bases at V and 2 bases at J, leaving 5 bases unmatched. CDR3 length: 14 residues. The CDR3 bases are TGCAGTGCTGGAACAGGGGGGCCTGGAAACACCATATATTTT. Amino acid sequence: CSAGTGGPGNTIYF.

The CDR3 nucleotides read TGTGCCAGCAGTTACTCAGGACTAGCGGGGGACTACAATGAGCAGTTCTTC. The encoded protein is CASSYSGLAGDYNEQFF. The chain recombines TRBV6-2 or TRBV6-3 with TRBJ2-1, with 13 positions matching TRBD2. The germline gives CDR1 MNHEY, CDR2 SVGEGT. Unmatched junction bases numbered 2, after V lost 0 bases and J lost 3 bases. The CDR3 spans 17 residues.

A few counts support this clonotype. The V gene is TRBV6-2 or TRBV6-3, the J gene TRBJ2-3, with 8 bases lining up with TRBD1. CDR1 is MNHEY and CDR2 is SVGEGT in the germline V gene. V shed 1 base, J shed 4 bases, and the junction held 7 bases outside the gene matches. This CDR3 is 16 amino acids long. CDR3: CASSYFRGRDPDTQYF. DNA for the CDR3: TGTGCCAGCAGTTACTTCAGGGGGCGCGATCCAGATACGCAGTATTTT.

This rearrangement joins TRBV20-1 to TRBJ2-3, with D unresolved. The CDR3 length is 11 residues. Trimming stripped 2 bases from V and 11 bases from J, with 11 bases between. Germline lookup yields CDR1 DFQATT and CDR2 SNEGSKA (reference sequence). CDR3 sequence reads: CSARWPLGQYF. CDR3 nucleotide sequence: TGCAGTGCTAGATGGCCGTTGGGGCAGTATTTT.

This clonotype was observed a handful of times. The chain uses TRBV19 and TRBJ1-6; D not resolved. CDR1 and CDR2 from the germline V gene are LNHDA and SQIVND (reference sequence). This CDR3 is 12 amino acids long. V was trimmed by 3 bases and J by 8 bases, leaving 5 bases between them. The CDR3 reads CASSIPDSPLHF. CDR3 DNA: TGTGCCAGTAGTATTCCTGATTCACCCCTCCACTTT.

Concerning this clonotype: One end of the junction fails to match germline, which may point to a read error. The gene calls are TRBV5-1 and TRBJ2-2; possible D gene TRBD2, 5 bases. The CDR3 runs 16 residues. Germline V gene data show CDR1 as SGHRS and CDR2 as YFSETQ. The CDR3 coding sequence is TGCGCCGGCAGCACCCCCGTAGGAGGGAACACCGGGGAGCTGTTTTTT. It translates to CAGSTPVGGNTGELFF.

The sample holds a few counts of this clonotype. This rearrangement joins TRBV7-6 to TRBJ2-7; 8 bases match TRBD1. Germline values: CDR1 SGHVS, CDR2 FNYEAQ. The CDR3 extends over 15 amino acids. V trimming: 1 base; J trimming: 2 bases; junction bases outside the gene matches: 4. DNA of the CDR3: TGTGCCAGCAGCTTAGGGGACAGGACACCCTACGAGCAGTACGTC. This translates into CASSLGDRTPYEQYV.

The chain joins TRBV7-9 to TRBJ1-3, with D perhaps TRBD1 (5 bases). Trimming left V 8 bases short and J 6 bases short, with 29 bases between. Germline CDR1 SEHNR, CDR2 FQNEAQ (reference sequence). This CDR3 contains 18 residues. CDR3 in amino acids: CASAFPLRQSSLENTIYF. DNA for the CDR3: TGTGCCAGCGCCTTCCCCTTGCGACAGTCTTCTTTGGAAAACACCATATATTTT.

Many counts were recorded for this clonotype. The chain recombines TRBV7-8 with TRBJ1-4; unclear D gene. The CDR3 totals 16 residues. Per the germline V gene, CDR1 is SGHVS and CDR2 is FQNEAQ. V gave up 5 bases and J gave up 6 bases, with 19 bases separating them. The CDR3 loop reads CASSLFLRREDEKLFF. CDR3 nucleotides: TGTGCCAGCAGCCTTTTTTTGCGTCGCGAGGATGAAAAACTGTTTTTT.

In this sample, this clonotype turned up a few times. V is TRBV7-9 and J is TRBJ1-4, with no clear D. CDR3 length: 15 amino acids. The V end was cut by 1 base, the J end by 13 bases, with 19 bases between. Germline-derived CDR1 and CDR2 are SEHNR and FQNEAQ (reference sequence). In DNA, the CDR3 is TGTGCCAGCAGCTTAGTGGCAGAGCCAGAAGAGAGACTGTTTTTT. Translated: CASSLVAEPEERLFF.

This clonotype turned up a few times. The CDR3 DNA follows: TGTGCCAGCAGTCCCAGATCCGGGACAGGGGGGTCTATAGCCAAAAACATTCAGTACTTC. Its translation is CASSPRSGTGGSIAKNIQYF. J is TRBJ2-4 and V is TRBV12-3 or TRBV12-4, with TRBD1 matching 11 bases. The ends lost 5 bases at V and 0 bases at J; junction bases unmatched: 15. This CDR3 region has 20 residues.

This clonotype has more than one count but fewer than ten. This rearrangement joins TRBV7-9 to TRBJ1-1; no reliable D call. Germline CDR1 SEHNR, CDR2 FQNEAQ (reference sequence). The CDR3 covers 13 residues. Between the trimmed V and J ends, which lost 1 base and 7 bases, there was a span of 10 bases. CDR3 amino acids: CASSLGRQIEAFF. The CDR3 coding sequence is TGTGCCAGCAGCTTAGGGAGACAAATTGAAGCTTTCTTT.